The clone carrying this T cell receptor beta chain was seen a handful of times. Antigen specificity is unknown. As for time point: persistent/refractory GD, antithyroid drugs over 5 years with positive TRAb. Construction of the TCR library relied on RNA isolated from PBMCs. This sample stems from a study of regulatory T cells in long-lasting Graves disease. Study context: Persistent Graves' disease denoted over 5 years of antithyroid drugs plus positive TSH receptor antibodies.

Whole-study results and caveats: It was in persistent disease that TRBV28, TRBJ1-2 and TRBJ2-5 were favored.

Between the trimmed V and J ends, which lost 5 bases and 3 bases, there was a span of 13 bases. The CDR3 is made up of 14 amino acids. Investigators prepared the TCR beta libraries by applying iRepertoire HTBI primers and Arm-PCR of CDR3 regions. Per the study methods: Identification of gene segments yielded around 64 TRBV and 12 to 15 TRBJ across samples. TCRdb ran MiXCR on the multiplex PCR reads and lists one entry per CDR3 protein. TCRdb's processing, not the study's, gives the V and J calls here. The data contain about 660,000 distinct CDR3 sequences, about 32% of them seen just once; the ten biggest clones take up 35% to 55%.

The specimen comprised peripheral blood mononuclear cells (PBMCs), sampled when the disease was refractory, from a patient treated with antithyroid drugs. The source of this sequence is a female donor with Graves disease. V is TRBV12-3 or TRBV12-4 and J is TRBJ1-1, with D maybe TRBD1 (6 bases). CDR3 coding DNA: TGTGCCAGCAGTCCACAGGGTCCCCACACTGAAGCTTTCTTT. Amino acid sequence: CASSPQGPHTEAFF.